This T cell receptor beta chain originates from a study of blood T cell repertoires in COVID-19. Study context: Sites across the United States, Italy and Spain contributed samples from acute and convalescent COVID-19. From T cells, B-cell-depleted T cells, or PBMCs came the material, which was cDNA or gDNA.

The CDR3 runs 15 residues. Trimming cost V 2 bases and J 7 bases; bases outside gene matches: 6. Germline V lookup: CDR1 ENHRY, CDR2 SYGVKD. In the source study's methods: Amplification of reference gene primers provided the estimated nucleated cell counts. Assay used: immunoSEQ multiplex PCR; TCRdb lists only in-frame clones, some missing. D and trimming come from the DNA, and the V and J calls and clone size come from that table. This sample has 50,000 to 65,000 clones, with about 89% found just once. This clone was detected only once. The source material was peripheral blood. The sequence derives from a woman in her fifties or sixties with active or convalescent COVID-19. This rearrangement joins TRBV10-3 to TRBJ2-1, with 9 bases aligning to TRBD2. CDR3 amino acids: CAISEVSGRSNEQFF. DNA for the CDR3: TGTGCCATCAGTGAGGTTAGCGGGAGATCTAATGAGCAGTTCTTC.